Listed here are 22 T cell receptor beta chains from one sample, sequenced in a study of T cell repertoires in cytomegalovirus infection. MiXCR, applied by TCRdb to the reads, yields one record per CDR3 protein. The top ten clones hold about 15% of a sample with 250,000 to 300,000 distinct CDR3 sequences, roughly 23% of them seen once. Sequenced: PBMCs. All receptors derive from a human donor in good health (CMV status not recorded). Some clones in this sample may be carry-over from other donors' samples.

This clonotype was counted only a few times. This chain joins TRBV20-1 and TRBJ2-2; TRBD2 matches at 13 bases. CDR1 and CDR2 from the germline V gene are DFQATT and SNEGSKA (reference sequence). The CDR3 consists of 16 residues. V dropped 3 bases and J dropped 3; count of bases not matched to a gene: 4. CDR3 protein: CSARAGLAGDTGELFF. The CDR3 nucleotides are TGCAGTGCTAGGGCCGGACTAGCGGGGGACACCGGGGAGCTGTTTTTT.

V usage is TRBV7-9 and J usage is TRBJ2-7; D unresolved. CDR1 is SEHNR, CDR2 FQNEAQ, per germline (reference sequence). The CDR3 has 13 amino acids. Trimming removed 1 base at V and 6 bases at J, with 10 bases between. CDR3 nucleotides: TGTGCCAGCAGCTTAGGTACGGCGGCCGAGCAGTACTTC. Protein: CASSLGTAAEQYF.

Notes on this clonotype: The junction departs from the called germline gene at one end, perhaps through a read error. V is TRBV5-1 and J is TRBJ2-1; 13 positions agree with TRBD2. Germline V gene lookup returns CDR1 SGHRS and CDR2 YFSETQ. The length of the CDR3 is 15 residues. CDR3 sequence (DNA): TGCGCCAGCAGCTCCGGACTAGCGGGGGCAAATGAGCTGTTCTTC. This translates into CASSSGLAGANELFF.

CDR3 sequence (DNA): TGTGCCAGCATGAAGGGTATTGATACGCAGTATTTT. Translated: CASMKGIDTQYF. The chain links TRBV6-6 to TRBJ2-3; D remains unclear. Germline CDR1 and CDR2: MNHNY and SVGAGI (reference sequence). V was shortened by 7 bases and J by 6 bases, with 11 bases between the two germline ends. CDR3 size: 12 residues.

This clonotype has ten or more counts. This chain uses TRBV7-2 with TRBJ2-7; D not certain. Germline-derived CDR1 and CDR2 are SGHTA and FQGNSA. V lost 7 bases to trimming and J lost 2 bases, with 15 bases between them. The CDR3 has 14 amino acids. CDR3 sequence: CASIDRSRPYEQYF. The CDR3 nucleotides are TGTGCCAGCATCGACCGGAGCCGCCCCTACGAGCAGTACTTC.

This clonotype occurred a few times. The rearrangement links TRBV7-6 to TRBJ1-5, with a tentative D call TRBD1 (6 bases). CDR1 and CDR2 (germline): SGHVS, FNYEAQ. V was pared by 5 bases and J by 6 bases, with 23 bases between. The CDR3 length is 17 residues. The CDR3 DNA sequence: TGTGCCAGCAGCGCGACTACAGGGAGGGTTTGGAGTCAGCCCCAGCATTTT. Amino acid sequence: CASSATTGRVWSQPQHF. The complete variable domain, with remaining parts taken from reference TRBV7-6 and TRBJ1-5, reads GAGVSQSPRYKVTKRGQDVALRCDPISGHVSLYWYRQALGQGPEFLTYFNYEAQQDKSGLPNDRFSAERPEGSISTLTIQRTEQRDSAMYRCASSATTGRVWSQPQHFGDGTRLSIL.

V usage is TRBV7-2 and J usage is TRBJ2-2; 10 bases fit TRBD2. The CDR3 has 16 amino acids. V lost 2 bases and J lost 7; bases outside the gene matches: 7. Germline loops: CDR1 SGHTA, CDR2 FQGNSA. The CDR3, as DNA: TGTGCCAGCAGCTTAATCGCTAGCGGGAGTGTCGGGGAGCTGTTTTTT. Protein product: CASSLIASGSVGELFF.

The chain's CDR3 is CATSDPGGASSYNEQFF. The CDR3 DNA reads TGTGCCACCAGTGACCCCGGAGGGGCAAGCTCCTACAATGAGCAGTTCTTC. The chain couples TRBV24-1 to TRBJ2-1, with TRBD2 as a possible D gene (6 bases). Between the trimmed V and J ends, which lost 4 bases and 0 bases, there was a span of 15 bases. Per germline, CDR1 KGHDR and CDR2 SFDVKD. This CDR3 contains 17 residues.

This clonotype was recorded a few times. The chain uses TRBV27 and TRBJ1-5; D unresolved. The CDR3 is made up of 16 amino acids. V was cut by 10 bases and J by 2 bases, with 21 bases left in between. CDR1 is MNHEY, CDR2 SMNVEV, per germline (reference sequence). CDR3 in DNA: TGTGCCACCCTCCCCAGGAATAGTGGGCGCAATCAGCCCCAGCATTTT. It codes for CATLPRNSGRNQPQHF.

The genes are TRBV29-1 and TRBJ1-2; maybe TRBD1 (5 bases). CDR3 length: 17 amino acids. Trimming took off 7 bases at V and 5 bases at J, with 29 bases between the two ends. Germline-derived CDR1 and CDR2 are SQVTM and ANQGSEA. The CDR3 sequence is CSAWGKGRQSINYGYTF. CDR3 sequence (DNA): TGCAGCGCCTGGGGCAAAGGACGCCAGAGTATTAATTATGGCTACACCTTC.

The V gene is TRBV20-1, the J gene TRBJ2-3; D not certain. CDR1 and CDR2 (germline): DFQATT, SNEGSKA (reference sequence). V was clipped by 5 bases and J by 5 bases, with 8 bases between them. The CDR3 sequence is 11 residues long. CDR3 sequence (DNA): TGCAGTGCTGGCCCGGGAGATACGCAGTATTTT. Protein product: CSAGPGDTQYF.

This clonotype was seen repeatedly, ten times or more. The chain joins TRBV11-2 to TRBJ1-2, with D possibly being TRBD1 (6 bases). This CDR3 contains 15 residues. With 6 bases removed from V and 3 bases from J, the gap between germline ends came to 17 bases. Germline CDR1 is SGHAT and CDR2 is FQNNGV. The CDR3 region has the DNA TGTGCCAGCAGGCCCAGGGGAGAGGGGGACTATGGCTACACCTTC. Translated, it gives CASRPRGEGDYGYTF. Full variable domain (missing parts from reference TRBV11-2 and TRBJ1-2): EAGVAQSPRYKIIEKRQSVAFWCNPISGHATLYWYQQILGQGPKLLIQFQNNGVVDDSQLPKDRFSAERLKGVDSTLKIQPAKLEDSAVYLCASRPRGEGDYGYTFGSGTRLTVV.

The chain has TRBV6-2 or TRBV6-3 and TRBJ1-1; D is uncertain. CDR1 and CDR2 from the germline V gene are MNHEY and SVGEGT. Trimming stripped 0 bases from V and 5 bases from J, with 13 bases between. The CDR3 consists of 15 residues. The CDR3 loop is CASSYSPPLGTEAFF. In DNA, the CDR3 is TGTGCCAGCAGTTACTCCCCGCCTCTGGGGACTGAAGCTTTCTTT.

This clonotype came up a few times. The gene calls are TRBV10-3 and TRBJ2-2; TRBD2 aligns across 12 bases. J gave up 5 bases and V 4 bases, and 2 bases lay outside the gene matches. The length of the CDR3 is 15 residues. Germline loops: CDR1 ENHRY, CDR2 SYGVKD. CDR3 DNA sequence: TGTGCCATCAGTGGACTAGCGGGAGTAACCGGGGAGCTGTTTTTT. Residues: CAISGLAGVTGELFF.

This clonotype was seen more than once but under ten times. This chain uses TRBV6-2 or TRBV6-3 with TRBJ2-1; possibly TRBD1 for D (5 bases). The germline CDR1 and CDR2 sequences are MNHEY and SVGEGT. Trimming pared 5 bases from V and 3 bases from J, leaving 11 bases between. CDR3 length: 14 residues. CDR3 DNA: TGTGCCAGCAGTATCGGACACCGCTACAATGAGCAGTTCTTC. It codes for CASSIGHRYNEQFF.

The gene calls are TRBV7-9 and TRBJ2-3; D ambiguous. CDR3 length equals 16 residues. Deletions cut 2 bases from V and 2 bases from J, with 14 bases between. Germline V gene lookup returns CDR1 SEHNR and CDR2 FQNEAQ (reference sequence). The CDR3 loop is CASSLFSTRLTDTQYF. Here the CDR3 DNA reads TGTGCCAGCAGCTTATTCTCTACGCGGCTCACAGATACGCAGTATTTT.

The rearrangement joins TRBV5-4 to TRBJ1-1; possibly TRBD1 for D (5 bases). The germline V and J ends were trimmed by 3 bases and 5 bases, with 11 bases remaining between them. The CDR3 consists of 13 residues. Germline assignment: CDR1 SGHNT and CDR2 YYREEE (reference sequence). This chain's CDR3 is CASSSRVETEAFF. The DNA for the CDR3 is TGTGCCAGCAGCTCCAGGGTAGAAACTGAAGCTTTCTTT.

This clonotype was recorded at least ten times. The V and J genes are TRBV28 and TRBJ2-1; TRBD2 agrees at 11 bases. The CDR3 sequence is 12 residues long. The germline V gene has CDR1 MDHEN and CDR2 SYDVKM. V was clipped by 5 bases and J by 15 bases; unmatched bases: 6. CDR3: CASSQMGLAVFF. The CDR3 nucleotides read TGTGCCAGCAGTCAAATGGGACTAGCGGTGTTCTTC.

In the case of this clonotype: Relative to the germline gene, one junction end is altered; a read error may explain this. The chain joins TRBV5-1 to TRBJ1-2; TRBD1 might be the D (5 bases). CDR1 is SGHRS, CDR2 YFSETQ, per germline. This CDR3 is 15 amino acids long. The CDR3 here is CANSFGGIHNYGYTF. CDR3 DNA sequence: TGCGCCAACAGCTTCGGGGGGATCCATAACTATGGCTACACCTTC.

The chain uses TRBV15 and TRBJ2-3, with 8 bases lining up with TRBD2. Germline V gene lookup returns CDR1 LNHNV and CDR2 YYDKDF (reference sequence). The CDR3 is made up of 15 amino acids. V shed 0 bases and J 5 bases; nucleotides not matched to a gene: 4. The CDR3 DNA reads TGTGCCACCAGCAGAGAAGCGGGGGCCCTAGATACGCAGTATTTT. Residues: CATSREAGALDTQYF.

The rearrangement uses TRBV25-1 and TRBJ1-1; no firm D call. This CDR3 contains 10 residues. V was cut by 11 bases and J by 4 bases, with 8 bases left in between. CDR1 MGHDK and CDR2 SYGVNS come from the germline V gene. The chain's CDR3 is CAPPLTEAFF. In DNA form, the CDR3 reads TGTGCCCCCCCACTCACTGAAGCTTTCTTT.

This clonotype has more than one count but fewer than ten. This rearrangement joins TRBV19 to TRBJ1-5, with D perhaps TRBD1 (6 bases). The germline V and J ends were trimmed by 4 bases and 3 bases, with 10 bases remaining between them. The germline V gene encodes CDR1 LNHDA and CDR2 SQIVND (reference sequence). The CDR3 has 14 residues. Written as DNA, the CDR3 is TGTGCCAGTAGTAGAGGGGGTTTCAATCAGCCCCAGCATTTT. Protein product: CASSRGGFNQPQHF.